This is a list of T cell receptor beta chains from one sample in a study of blood T cell dynamics during melanoma immunotherapy. Clones were read by immunoSEQ multiplex PCR, and TCRdb kept only the in-frame ones, dropping some. The sample consists of about 11,000 clones, around 80% of them appearing once. The source material was blood, sampled from a patient treated with checkpoint blockade. These receptors were taken from a human donor with melanoma. Each CDR3 is given with its conserved first and last residue. The order of the fields is D gene, J gene, CDR3 length, V gene, clone size, CDR3 DNA, CDR3 protein. A D gene is named only where the DNA matches it firmly. Part of the rows lack a size; the others show once, few, many or a class for expanded clones.

D: TRBD1
J: TRBJ1-2
length: 13
V: TRBV19
size: few
DNA: TGTGCCAGTAACCAGGGGGCGCCCAGTGGCTACACCTTC
CDR3: CASNQGAPSGYTF

D: TRBD1
J: TRBJ1-1
length: 14
V: TRBV19
size: .
DNA: TGTGCCAGTAGTGATGACAGGGGAGTTCGTGTAGCTTTCTTT
CDR3: CASSDDRGVRVAFF

D: TRBD1
J: TRBJ2-1
length: 14
V: TRBV11-2
size: .
DNA: TGTGCCAGCAGCTTAGTTGACAGGGGGTTTGAGCAGTTCTTC
CDR3: CASSLVDRGFEQFF

D: .
J: TRBJ1-1
length: 14
V: TRBV6-5
size: .
DNA: TGTGCCAGCAGTTATCAGGCGCCGAACACTGAAGCTTTCTTT
CDR3: CASSYQAPNTEAFF

D: TRBD1
J: TRBJ2-2
length: 14
V: TRBV29-1
size: .
DNA: TGCAGCGTTGAAGGACAGGGGGCCACCGGGGAGCTGTTTTTT
CDR3: CSVEGQGATGELFF

D: .
J: TRBJ2-3
length: 13
V: TRBV28
size: .
DNA: TGTGCCAGCAGCAGGGGAAGCACAGATACGCAGTATTTT
CDR3: CASSRGSTDTQYF

D: TRBD2
J: TRBJ2-5
length: 16
V: TRBV5-4
size: .
DNA: TGTGCCAGCAGTTCGATAGCGGGGGAACGGGGAGAGACCCAGTACTTC
CDR3: CASSSIAGERGETQYF

D: TRBD1
J: TRBJ1-1
length: 15
V: TRBV7-3
size: .
DNA: TGTGCCAGCAGCTTAATGGGACAGGGGGCTACTGAAGCTTTCTTT
CDR3: CASSLMGQGATEAFF

D: .
J: TRBJ2-6
length: 16
V: TRBV7-3
size: .
DNA: TGTGCCAGCAGCGAAGGAGAGGGGGCTGGGGCCAACGTCCTGACTTTC
CDR3: CASSEGEGAGANVLTF

D: TRBD1
J: TRBJ2-5
length: 15
V: TRBV7-9
size: .
DNA: TGTGCCAGCAGCTTAATTCAGGGACAGGTGGAGACCCAGTACTTC
CDR3: CASSLIQGQVETQYF

D: .
J: TRBJ2-7
length: 14
V: TRBV19
size: .
DNA: TGTGCCAGTAGACTGCAGGGAGTCGCGGGCGAGCAGTACTTC
CDR3: CASRLQGVAGEQYF

D: TRBD1
J: TRBJ1-6
length: 17
V: TRBV5-5
size: .
DNA: TGTGCCAGCAGCTTGAACAGGGGGCTCAATAATAATTCACCCCTCCACTTT
CDR3: CASSLNRGLNNNSPLHF

D: TRBD1
J: TRBJ1-2
length: 12
V: TRBV30
size: .
DNA: TGTGCCTCGACAGGGGGCCTCTATGGCTACACCTTC
CDR3: CASTGGLYGYTF

D: TRBD1
J: TRBJ1-4
length: 15
V: TRBV13
size: few
DNA: TGTGCCAGCAGCAGTACGGGACAGGGGACTGAAAAACTGTTTTTT
CDR3: CASSSTGQGTEKLFF

D: .
J: TRBJ1-5
length: 15
V: TRBV16
size: .
DNA: TGTGCCAGCAGCCAATCTGGGCAGGGTAATCAGCCCCAGCATTTT
CDR3: CASSQSGQGNQPQHF

D: TRBD2
J: TRBJ2-3
length: 14
V: TRBV2
size: .
DNA: TGTGCCAGCAGGACTAGCGGGCGCACAGATACGCAGTATTTT
CDR3: CASRTSGRTDTQYF

D: .
J: TRBJ1-1
length: 14
V: TRBV4-3
size: .
DNA: TGCGCCAGCAGGCCTGGACAGTTGAACACTGAAGCTTTCTTT
CDR3: CASRPGQLNTEAFF

D: .
J: TRBJ2-5
length: 16
V: TRBV7-3
size: .
DNA: TGTGCCAGCAGGCCAGACGGGCGGGTGAGGGGAGAGACCCAGTACTTC
CDR3: CASRPDGRVRGETQYF

D: TRBD2
J: TRBJ2-7
length: 16
V: TRBV6-1
size: few
DNA: TGTGCCAGCAGTGAAGATCCTAGCGGGATCAATTGCGAGCAGTACTTC
CDR3: CASSEDPSGINCEQYF

D: .
J: TRBJ1-2
length: 14
V: TRBV2
size: few
DNA: TGTGCCAGCGGGACGCAGGGAGCTAACTATGGCTACACCTTC
CDR3: CASGTQGANYGYTF

D: TRBD2
J: TRBJ2-7
length: 16
V: TRBV27
size: .
DNA: TGTGCCAGCAGAATGGGACTAGCGGGAGGTGCCTACGAGCAGTACTTC
CDR3: CASRMGLAGGAYEQYF

D: .
J: TRBJ2-2
length: 13
V: TRBV5-4
size: .
DNA: TGTGCCAGCAGCTTGGGGGCGGGCGGGGAGCTGTTTTTT
CDR3: CASSLGAGGELFF

D: TRBD1
J: TRBJ2-3
length: 15
V: TRBV7-9
size: .
DNA: TGTGCCAGCAGTAGGGGGGACAGGGATTCAGATACGCAGTATTTT
CDR3: CASSRGDRDSDTQYF

D: .
J: TRBJ2-7
length: 15
V: TRBV4-1
size: .
DNA: TGCGCCAGCAGCCGAGGGCGGGGATTCACCTACGAGCAGTACTTC
CDR3: CASSRGRGFTYEQYF

D: .
J: TRBJ1-2
length: 13
V: TRBV19
size: .
DNA: TGTGCCAGTAGTATCCCCGGGGTGAAAGGCTACACCTTC
CDR3: CASSIPGVKGYTF

D: .
J: TRBJ2-3
length: 16
V: TRBV14
size: .
DNA: TGTGCCAGCAGCCAAAATAGGGACCTTAGCACAGATACGCAGTATTTT
CDR3: CASSQNRDLSTDTQYF

D: .
J: TRBJ2-7
length: 12
V: TRBV5-1
size: .
DNA: TGCGCCAGCAGCTTGAACCGAAACGAGCAGTACTTC
CDR3: CASSLNRNEQYF

D: TRBD1
J: TRBJ2-3
length: 15
V: TRBV28
size: .
DNA: TGTGCCAGCAGTTTCAGACAGGGTTTAGCAGATACGCAGTATTTT
CDR3: CASSFRQGLADTQYF

D: TRBD1
J: TRBJ1-1
length: 14
V: TRBV11-2
size: .
DNA: TGTGCCAGCAACTTACAGGGGGCGCGGACTGAAGCTTTCTTT
CDR3: CASNLQGARTEAFF

D: .
J: TRBJ1-1
length: 16
V: TRBV19
size: once
DNA: TGTGCCAGTAGTACCCGCATTTCTACAGGGTACGGTGAAGCTTTCTTT
CDR3: CASSTRISTGYGEAFF

D: .
J: TRBJ2-2
length: 15
V: TRBV12-1
size: .
DNA: TGTGCCAGCAGCTTTAAGGACTTGAACACCGGGGAGCTGTTTTTT
CDR3: CASSFKDLNTGELFF

D: TRBD2
J: TRBJ2-7
length: 15
V: TRBV6-5
size: .
DNA: TGTGCCAGCAGGAAAGCGACTAGCGGCTCCTACGAGCAGTACTTC
CDR3: CASRKATSGSYEQYF

D: TRBD1
J: TRBJ2-3
length: 16
V: TRBV28
size: once
DNA: TGTGCCAGCAGTGTACAGGGGGCCCCTAGCACAGATACGCAGTATTTT
CDR3: CASSVQGAPSTDTQYF

D: .
J: TRBJ1-2
length: 14
V: TRBV7-9
size: .
DNA: TGTGCCAGCAGCTTACCCGACAGAAACTATGGCTACACCTTC
CDR3: CASSLPDRNYGYTF

D: TRBD1
J: TRBJ2-1
length: 14
V: TRBV28
size: few
DNA: TGTGCCAGCAGTCTTGGACAGGAGGCCAATGAGCAGTTCTTC
CDR3: CASSLGQEANEQFF

D: TRBD1
J: TRBJ1-1
length: 15
V: TRBV6-5
size: .
DNA: TGTGCCAGCAGTGGCACCGGGACAGGGAACACTGAAGCTTTCTTT
CDR3: CASSGTGTGNTEAFF

D: .
J: TRBJ1-1
length: 15
V: TRBV11-2
size: .
DNA: TGTGCCAGCAGCTTCGACCCAGGGATGAACACTGAAGCTTTCTTT
CDR3: CASSFDPGMNTEAFF

D: .
J: TRBJ1-1
length: 13
V: TRBV29-1
size: few
DNA: TGCAGCGTTGGTGAGGGGACCAACACTGAAGCTTTCTTT
CDR3: CSVGEGTNTEAFF

D: TRBD2
J: TRBJ2-1
length: 14
V: TRBV19
size: few
DNA: TGTGCCAGTAGTATCAGCGGGGGGCATAATGAGCAGTTCTTC
CDR3: CASSISGGHNEQFF

D: .
J: TRBJ2-1
length: 11
V: TRBV5-6
size: once
DNA: TGTGCCAGCAGCTTGAGCTATGAGCAGTTCTTC
CDR3: CASSLSYEQFF

D: .
J: TRBJ2-2
length: 15
V: TRBV18
size: .
DNA: TGTGCCAGCTCACCAAGGGGGGCCGACACCGGGGAGCTGTTTTTT
CDR3: CASSPRGADTGELFF

D: .
J: TRBJ1-1
length: 15
V: TRBV4-2
size: .
DNA: TGTGCCAGCAACGGGCTCGGAGGAATTGGGACTGAAGCTTTCTTT
CDR3: CASNGLGGIGTEAFF

D: .
J: TRBJ2-2
length: 14
V: TRBV19
size: .
DNA: TGTGCCAGTAGTAGGTCCGGGGATGCCGGGGAGCTGTTTTTT
CDR3: CASSRSGDAGELFF

D: .
J: TRBJ1-2
length: 13
V: TRBV5-1
size: .
DNA: TGTGCCAGCCTCCTCGGGGGGAACTATGGCTACACCTTC
CDR3: CASLLGGNYGYTF

D: TRBD2
J: TRBJ2-3
length: 18
V: TRBV7-3
size: .
DNA: TGTGCCAGCAGCTTAGAGATCTTAGCGGGAGGCTACACAGATACGCAGTATTTT
CDR3: CASSLEILAGGYTDTQYF